A single sample gave rise to the 14 T cell receptor beta chains below, sequenced in a study of T cell repertoires in cytomegalovirus infection. These receptors have no known antigen. Via MiXCR, TCRdb re-called the reads, giving one row per CDR3 protein. The data show approximately 1,000,000 distinct CDR3 sequences, 30% to 40% seen once. This specimen consisted of cultured CD8+ T cells from PBMCs, obtained from culture after CMV antigen stimulation. Source of these receptors: a human donor in good health (CMV status not recorded). Some clones in this sample may be carry-over from other donors' samples.

The gene calls are TRBV27 and TRBJ2-7; 7 nucleotides match TRBD1. Germline assignment: CDR1 MNHEY and CDR2 SMNVEV (reference sequence). This CDR3 spans 15 amino acids. J lost 4 bases, V lost 5 bases, and 11 bases had no gene match. CDR3: CASSVAGGMGYEQYV. The CDR3 nucleotides read TGTGCCAGCAGTGTGGCAGGGGGAATGGGGTACGAGCAGTACGTC.

This clonotype was observed a handful of times. This rearrangement joins TRBV7-8 to TRBJ1-5; TRBD1 might be the D (5 bases). Trimming shortened V by 7 bases and J by 3 bases, and 13 bases separated the two germline ends. CDR1 SGHVS and CDR2 FQNEAQ come from the germline V gene. The CDR3 is 14 amino acids. The CDR3 loop is CASKNGGFNQPQHF. The CDR3 nucleotides are TGTGCCAGCAAAAACGGGGGGTTCAATCAGCCCCAGCATTTT.

This clonotype was seen repeatedly, ten times or more. The rearrangement uses TRBV12-3 or TRBV12-4 and TRBJ1-1; D is unresolved. The CDR3 runs to 17 residues. V was pared by 3 bases and J by 7 bases, with 24 bases between. This CDR3 is CASSFQTPDLGSNEAFF. The DNA of the CDR3 is TGTGCCAGCAGTTTCCAAACACCCGACCTGGGTAGCAATGAAGCTTTCTTT.

The rearrangement uses TRBV11-3 and TRBJ2-2, with 11 bases identical to TRBD2. V shed 5 bases and J 4 bases; nucleotides not matched to a gene: 6. The germline CDR1 and CDR2 sequences are SGHNT and YENEEA. CDR3 length: 16 amino acids. CDR3 sequence reads: CASSTLAGGPTGELFF. The CDR3 nucleotides are TGTGCCAGCAGCACCTTAGCGGGGGGGCCCACCGGGGAGCTGTTTTTT.

The V and J genes are TRBV20-1 and TRBJ1-2; D is unclear. The CDR3 totals 15 residues. Germline assignment: CDR1 DFQATT and CDR2 SNEGSKA (reference sequence). V was clipped by 3 bases and J by 2 bases, with 16 bases between them. The CDR3 DNA follows: TGCAGTGCTAGGAACAGACGGGCAGGAAACTATGGCTACACCTTC. This gives the protein CSARNRRAGNYGYTF.

Comments on this clonotype: Being one base from a much bigger clone, this may be a read error. The V call is TRBV7-2, the J call TRBJ2-1; D remains unclear. Germline CDR1 reads SGHTA; CDR2 reads FQGNSA. The CDR3 runs 13 residues. CDR3 sequence: CANSFGPFNEQFF. CDR3 nucleotide sequence: TGTGCCAACAGCTTTGGCCCTTTCAATGAGCAGTTCTTC.

This clonotype turned up a few times. This chain joins TRBV7-9 and TRBJ1-4; the D gene is possibly TRBD1 (5 bases). Germline V gene data show CDR1 as SEHNR and CDR2 as FQNEAQ (reference sequence). The CDR3 length is 16 residues. V gave up 5 bases and J gave up 3 bases, with 16 bases separating them. The CDR3 coding sequence is TGTGCCAGCAGCCAAGGGGAAGGGATTGCTAATGAAAAACTGTTTTTT. It translates to CASSQGEGIANEKLFF.

The chain employs TRBV2 and TRBJ2-6; D is unclear. The germline V gene has CDR1 SNHLY and CDR2 FYNNEI. The ends were cut back, 1 base at V and 0 bases at J, with 13 bases in the middle. This CDR3 comprises 18 residues. The CDR3 is CASSEGLVPYSGANVLTF. CDR3 DNA: TGTGCCAGCAGTGAAGGGCTAGTGCCCTACTCTGGGGCCAACGTCCTGACTTTC.

The rearrangement joins TRBV2 to TRBJ2-6; tentatively, D is TRBD1 (6 bases). CDR3 length: 16 amino acids. Trimming pared 7 bases from V and 0 bases from J, leaving 13 bases between. Germline CDR1 and CDR2: SNHLY and FYNNEI. The CDR3 protein is CASNHRDSSGANVLTF. CDR3 DNA: TGTGCCAGCAACCACAGGGATTCCTCTGGGGCCAACGTCCTGACTTTC.

The chain uses TRBV7-6 and TRBJ1-6; 9 nucleotides match TRBD1. Germline loops: CDR1 SGHVS, CDR2 FNYEAQ. Trimming took 1 base from V and 7 from J; bases not matched to a gene: 5. The CDR3 is 16 residues long. CDR3 amino acids: CASSLEGDRENSPLHF. CDR3 DNA: TGTGCCAGCAGCTTAGAAGGGGACAGGGAGAATTCACCCCTCCACTTT. Complete variable domain (other parts from reference TRBV7-6 and TRBJ1-6): GAGVSQSPRYKVTKRGQDVALRCDPISGHVSLYWYRQALGQGPEFLTYFNYEAQQDKSGLPNDRFSAERPEGSISTLTIQRTEQRDSAMYRCASSLEGDRENSPLHFGNGTRLTVT.

This clonotype was counted between two and nine times. The chain joins TRBV11-2 to TRBJ2-1; no firm D call. Trimming left V 3 bases short and J 2 bases short, with 11 bases between. Germline lookup yields CDR1 SGHAT and CDR2 FQNNGV. The CDR3 consists of 15 residues. The CDR3 loop reads CASSLESVPYNEQFF. The CDR3 DNA is TGTGCCAGCAGCTTGGAATCGGTGCCCTACAATGAGCAGTTCTTC.

This clonotype was observed a handful of times. This chain connects TRBV4-1 to TRBJ2-1; a weak D match, TRBD2 (5 bases). CDR1 is MGHRA and CDR2 is YSYEKL in the germline V gene. The CDR3 consists of 16 residues. Trimming left V 0 bases short and J 6 bases short, with 15 bases between. DNA of the CDR3: TGCGCCAGCAGCCAAGAGGGCGCTAGCCGACCCAATGAGCAGTTCTTC. It codes for CASSQEGASRPNEQFF.

This clonotype was seen ten or more times. The chain is built from TRBV7-6 and TRBJ1-1; 7 bases agree with TRBD1. Germline CDR1 reads SGHVS; CDR2 reads FNYEAQ. Losses at the gene ends were 5 bases for V and 3 bases for J; bases not matched to a gene: 18. CDR3 length: 18 amino acids. CDR3 DNA: TGTGCCAGCAGCGTACCCGGGAGGGGGCGAATCTTGGACACTGAAGCTTTCTTT. As protein: CASSVPGRGRILDTEAFF.

This clonotype was picked up a small number of times. The chain uses TRBV28 and TRBJ2-7; D might be TRBD1 (6 bases). CDR1 and CDR2 (germline): MDHEN, SYDVKM. This CDR3 has 16 residues. V lost 4 bases, J lost 0 bases, and 16 bases lay in between. CDR3 region: CASSSSEDSSSYEQYV. The CDR3 DNA reads TGTGCCAGCAGTTCCTCGGAGGACAGTAGCTCCTACGAGCAGTACGTC.